The 32 T cell receptor beta chains given below trace back to one sample, sequenced in a study of T cell repertoires in ileal Crohn's disease (dated by TCRdb to 2018 to 2020). The library was built by means of the immunoSEQ multiplex PCR assay. TCRdb obtained this table from immuneACCESS and retained in-frame rearrangements with V and J assigned. These tables miss some clones; where compared with another copy, unresolved V genes account for less than half of the shortfall, and the remainder is unexplained. Present in this sample are about 9,200 clones, 70% to 85% of which were seen just once. In total, the top ten clones hold 15% to 20% of the sample. What this sample's time point label stands for: neoterminal ileum biopsy at postoperative endoscopy, about 6 months after surgery. Source material: ileal tissue. Receptor source: an adult with Crohn's disease.

The chain couples TRBV6-6 to TRBJ2-3, with TRBD2 as a possible D gene (7 bases). This CDR3 spans 16 amino acids. V lost 6 bases and J 4 bases, leaving 20 bases between the germline ends. Looked up from germline, CDR1 is MNHNY and CDR2 is SVGAGI (reference sequence). As DNA, the CDR3 is TGTGCCAGCAGCCCTGTCTTCCCGGGGGGCCCAGATACGCAGTATTTT. Translated: CASSPVFPGGPDTQYF.

This clone has just a few counts. The chain has TRBV10-3 and TRBJ2-7; D uncertain. The germline V gene has CDR1 ENHRY and CDR2 SYGVKD. Trimming took 0 bases from V and 0 from J, leaving 15 bases between them. This CDR3 has 17 residues. In DNA form, the CDR3 reads TGTGCCATCAGTGAGTCGATAGCACGTATAAGCTCCTACGAGCAGTACTTC. Its protein product is CAISESIARISSYEQYF.

V and J are TRBV7-9 and TRBJ2-7, with TRBD1 as a possible D gene (5 bases). This CDR3 is 17 amino acids long. The germline V gene has CDR1 SEHNR and CDR2 FQNEAQ (reference sequence). Trimming took off 6 bases at V and 1 base at J, with 22 bases between the two ends. CDR3 sequence: CASSSINRLTKSYEQYF. In DNA form, the CDR3 reads TGTGCCAGCAGTTCCATCAACAGGCTGACGAAATCCTACGAGCAGTACTTC.

The rearrangement links TRBV18 to TRBJ1-2; D is perhaps TRBD1 (6 bases). Looked up from germline, CDR1 is KGHSH and CDR2 is LQKENI. Trimming shortened V by 3 bases and J by 3 bases, and 8 bases separated the two germline ends. CDR3 length equals 13 residues. The CDR3 region is CASSPHRDYGYTF. CDR3 in DNA: TGTGCCAGCTCACCTCACAGGGACTATGGCTACACCTTC.

The chain employs TRBV2 and TRBJ2-7, with TRBD1 identical over 8 bases. CDR3 size: 13 residues. The V segment lost 4 bases and the J segment 5 bases; nucleotides outside the gene matches: 4. Per germline, CDR1 SNHLY and CDR2 FYNNEI. CDR3 nucleotides: TGTGCCAGCAGTGTTCGACAGGGGAACGAGCAGTACTTC. This codes for CASSVRQGNEQYF.

DNA for the CDR3: TGTGCCAGCAGTGCTCCGGGACAGGGGTACGAGCAGTACTTC. It encodes CASSAPGQGYEQYF. The chain carries TRBV6-1 and TRBJ2-5; TRBD1 aligns across 10 bases. The J call could be wrong; TRBJ2-7 is a better fit for the DNA end. CDR3 length: 14 residues. Germline assignment: CDR1 MNHNS and CDR2 SASEGT.

This CDR3 reads CASSSGTGDEKLFF. In DNA, the CDR3 is TGCGCCAGCAGCTCGGGGACAGGGGATGAAAAACTGTTTTTT. The gene calls are TRBV5-1 and TRBJ1-4, with TRBD1 matching over 10 bases. CDR3 length: 14 residues. Germline CDR1 SGHRS, CDR2 YFSETQ. V lost 3 bases to trimming and J lost 6 bases; unmatched junction nucleotides: 2. The full variable domain, its missing parts supplied by reference TRBV5-1 and TRBJ1-4, is KAGVTQTPRYLIKTRGQQVTLSCSPISGHRSVSWYQQTPGQGLQFLFEYFSETQRNKGNFPGRFSGRQFSNSRSEMNVSTLELGDSALYLCASSSGTGDEKLFFGSGTQLSVL.

The chain recombines TRBV7-2 with TRBJ2-3; TRBD2 matches at 9 bases. The CDR3 runs to 14 residues. Trimming at V came to 5 bases and at J to 7 bases, leaving 7 bases not matched to a gene. The germline gives CDR1 SGHTA, CDR2 FQGNSA. The CDR3, as DNA: TGTGCCAGCAGCCCCCGCGGGGGGGATTATACGCAGTATTTT. It codes for CASSPRGGDYTQYF.

This clone occurred a few times. The rearrangement uses TRBV9 and TRBJ2-5, with 8 bases lining up with TRBD1. This CDR3 region has 16 residues. The germline CDR1 and CDR2 sequences are SGDLS and YYNGEE. The V gene end was trimmed by 0 bases and the J gene end by 1 base; junction bases not matched to a gene: 5. Here the CDR3 DNA reads TGTGCCAGCAGCGTAGCCCTTGGGACAGGCCAAGAGACCCAGTACTTC. Translating gives CASSVALGTGQETQYF.

The gene calls are TRBV5-1 and TRBJ2-3; a possible D gene is TRBD1 (5 bases). This CDR3 is 16 amino acids long. In germline, CDR1 is SGHRS, CDR2 YFSETQ. V was trimmed by 0 bases and J by 4 bases, leaving 15 bases between them. This CDR3 is CASSLVAGRYPDTQYF. As DNA, the CDR3 is TGCGCCAGCAGCTTGGTGGCAGGGCGGTACCCAGATACGCAGTATTTT.

The chain employs TRBV25-1 and TRBJ1-1; D call uncertain. CDR1 is MGHDK and CDR2 is SYGVNS in the germline V gene. The CDR3 length is 14 residues. Trimming removed 3 bases from V and 5 bases from J, with 13 bases in between. For the CDR3, the DNA is TGTGCCAGCAGTGACCGGGTCCCGGGGACTGAAGCTTTCTTT. Translated, it gives CASSDRVPGTEAFF.

The chain joins TRBV9 to TRBJ2-7; TRBD2 aligns across 13 bases. Germline V lookup: CDR1 SGDLS, CDR2 YYNGEE. The CDR3 covers 14 residues. With 4 bases clipped from V and 7 bases from J, the junction kept 5 bases outside the gene matches. This CDR3 reads CASSLGLAGEEQYF. CDR3 in DNA: TGTGCCAGCAGCCTTGGACTAGCGGGAGAAGAGCAGTACTTC.

The chain couples TRBV7-2 to TRBJ1-1; 9 nucleotides match TRBD1. The ends lost 5 bases at V and 7 bases at J; junction bases unmatched: 8. This CDR3 spans 14 amino acids. Per germline, CDR1 SGHTA and CDR2 FQGNSA. In nucleotides, the CDR3 is TGTGCCAGCAGCCTCACAGGGGGCGATTTTGAAGCTTTCTTT. Its protein is CASSLTGGDFEAFF.

This clone came up once. This chain uses TRBV4-1 with TRBJ2-1; 7 bases fit TRBD2. Germline CDR1 and CDR2: MGHRA and YSYEKL. The CDR3 totals 16 residues. With 0 bases clipped from V and 4 bases from J, the junction kept 6 bases outside the gene matches. CDR3 protein: CASSQDLASGYNEQFF. DNA of the CDR3: TGCGCCAGCAGCCAAGATCTGGCTAGCGGTTACAATGAGCAGTTCTTC.

Of note for this clone: At one end the junction does not follow the germline gene, possibly because of a read error. The chain couples TRBV5-1 to TRBJ2-7, with a possible D match to TRBD1 (5 bases). The CDR3 sequence is 15 residues long. Per germline, CDR1 SGHRS and CDR2 YFSETQ. The DNA for the CDR3 is TGCGCCAGCAGCCCATACCCCTGGACCGTAGTGGGGCAGCACTTC. As protein: CASSPYPWTVVGQHF. Full variable domain (remainder filled in from reference TRBV5-1 and TRBJ2-7): KAGVTQTPRYLIKTRGQQVTLSCSPISGHRSVSWYQQTPGQGLQFLFEYFSETQRNKGNFPGRFSGRQFSNSRSEMNVSTLELGDSALYLCASSPYPWTVVGQHFGPGTRLTVT.

The chain carries TRBV5-4 and TRBJ2-3, with D perhaps TRBD2 (7 bases). V lost 0 bases and J 1 base, leaving 15 bases between the germline ends. CDR3 length: 17 amino acids. CDR1 is SGHNT and CDR2 is YYREEE in the germline V gene (reference sequence). The CDR3 bases are TGTGCCAGCAGCTTGGGAGGGGGGGGAGGTGGCACAGATACGCAGTATTTT. Encoded protein: CASSLGGGGGGTDTQYF.

The CDR3 spells CASSSPFTSAKTQYF. CDR3 sequence (DNA): TGTGCCAGCAGCTCTCCTTTTACAAGCGCGAAGACCCAGTACTTC. The chain carries TRBV5-8 and TRBJ2-5; D unclear. V gave up 3 bases and J gave up 6 bases, with 18 bases separating them. The germline gives CDR1 SGHTS, CDR2 YDEGEE. The CDR3 has 15 residues.

The genes are TRBV27 and TRBJ2-5; tentatively, D is TRBD2 (7 bases). The germline gives CDR1 MNHEY, CDR2 SMNVEV (reference sequence). The CDR3 extends over 14 amino acids. V lost 2 bases to trimming and J lost 5 bases, with 12 bases between them. The DNA of the CDR3 is TGTGCCAGCAGTTTACGGGGGGCGCGTGAGACCCAGTACTTC. This sequence encodes CASSLRGARETQYF.

Here the CDR3 reads CASGNSGSPYEQYF. CDR3 in DNA: TGTGCCAGCGGAAATAGCGGGAGTCCCTACGAGCAGTACTTC. The V gene is TRBV6-6, the J gene TRBJ2-7; TRBD2 matches at 9 bases. Trimming at V came to 8 bases and at J to 2 bases, leaving 7 bases not matched to a gene. This CDR3 contains 14 residues. Germline lookup yields CDR1 MNHNY and CDR2 SVGAGI (reference sequence).

The chain joins TRBV4-2 to TRBJ2-5, with TRBD2 matching 10 bases. Germline V gene sequence: CDR1 LGHNA, CDR2 YNFKEQ. The CDR3 spans 15 residues. The V and J ends lost 4 bases and 5 bases, in that order; junction bases with no gene match: 7. The CDR3 here is CASSPTLAGFETQYF. The DNA for the CDR3 is TGTGCCAGCAGCCCGACACTAGCGGGGTTCGAGACCCAGTACTTC.

The gene calls are TRBV5-1 and TRBJ1-2; 7 bases match TRBD1. CDR1 is SGHRS and CDR2 is YFSETQ in the germline V gene. The CDR3 runs to 14 residues. After removal of 7 bases from V and 6 bases from J, the junction contained 12 bases not matched to a gene. The chain's CDR3 is CASGMQDRTHGYTF. The DNA of the CDR3 is TGCGCCAGCGGAATGCAGGACAGGACCCATGGCTACACCTTC.

The genes are TRBV5-1 and TRBJ1-2, with D maybe TRBD1 (6 bases). CDR1 and CDR2 (germline): SGHRS, YFSETQ. This CDR3 has 13 residues. V gave up 4 bases and J gave up 8 bases, with 15 bases separating them. The CDR3 DNA follows: TGCGCCAGCAGCCTCGGGACAATGCAAGGCTACACCTTC. Its protein is CASSLGTMQGYTF.

The chain recombines TRBV5-3 with TRBJ2-5, with 8 bases aligning to TRBD1. TRBV5-3 is designated an ORF whose function remains uncertain. The junction had 20 bases not matched to a gene; V was cut back by 2 bases and J by 2 bases. The CDR3 runs to 20 residues. CDR3 residues: CARSFCPGQGRFSGQETQYF. The CDR3 DNA reads TGTGCCAGAAGCTTTTGCCCCGGACAGGGCCGTTTCAGTGGACAAGAGACCCAGTACTTC.

CDR3 nucleotide sequence: TGTGCCACCAGCAGAGGAGGCGGGAGCGGGTACGAGCAGTACTTC. Translation gives CATSRGGGSGYEQYF. The gene calls are TRBV15 and TRBJ2-7, with 7 bases fitting TRBD2. The germline CDR1 and CDR2 sequences are LNHNV and YYDKDF (reference sequence). The CDR3 length is 15 residues. The V and J ends lost 1 base and 4 bases, in that order; junction bases with no gene match: 7.

In DNA form, the CDR3 reads TGTGCCTGGAACAGGGGTTTTTTAGATGGCTACACCTTC. It encodes CAWNRGFLDGYTF. The chain is built from TRBV30 and TRBJ1-2; 7 nucleotides match TRBD1. The V segment lost 4 bases and the J segment 6 bases; nucleotides outside the gene matches: 8. CDR3 length equals 13 residues. Germline CDR1 and CDR2: GTSNPN and SVGIG (reference sequence).

This clone came up once. This chain uses TRBV27 with TRBJ1-1; the D is unclear. Germline V gives CDR1 MNHEY, CDR2 SMNVEV (reference sequence). Deletions cut 4 bases from V and 3 bases from J, with 12 bases between. CDR3 size: 14 residues. As DNA, the CDR3 is TGTGCCAGCAGTTCCGGGGTTTGGTACACTGAAGCTTTCTTT. It yields the protein CASSSGVWYTEAFF.

V is TRBV6-4 and J is TRBJ2-3; a weak D match, TRBD2 (7 bases). V lost 2 bases, J lost 3 bases, and 9 bases lay in between. Germline lookup yields CDR1 MRHNA and CDR2 SNTAGT. The CDR3 has 14 residues. The CDR3 nucleotides are TGTGCCAGCAGTGACGGGGGGGCAACAGATACGCAGTATTTT. It specifies CASSDGGATDTQYF.

The chain uses TRBV6-1 and TRBJ2-7, with no clear D. V was pared by 1 base and J by 3 bases, with 7 bases between. Germline loops: CDR1 MNHNS, CDR2 SASEGT. The CDR3 sequence is 13 residues long. For the CDR3, the DNA is TGTGCCAGCAGTGAAGAAATATTCTACGAGCAGTACTTC. Protein product: CASSEEIFYEQYF.

The chain has TRBV15 and TRBJ2-2, with D possibly being TRBD2 (7 bases). Germline CDR1 reads LNHNV; CDR2 reads YYDKDF (reference sequence). The CDR3 loop spans 14 amino acids. With 5 bases removed from V and 3 bases from J, the gap between germline ends came to 10 bases. This CDR3 is CATSRGGDTGELFF. In nucleotides, the CDR3 is TGTGCCACCAGCCGCGGGGGCGACACCGGGGAGCTGTTTTTT.

The chain carries TRBV19 and TRBJ2-3; 7 bases are a match to TRBD2. J was trimmed by 0 bases and V by 3 bases; bases with no gene match: 3. The CDR3 sequence is 15 residues long. Germline V gene data show CDR1 as LNHDA and CDR2 as SQIVND (reference sequence). The DNA for the CDR3 is TGTGCCAGTAGTATTGGTAGCGGGAGCACAGATACGCAGTATTTT. Amino acids: CASSIGSGSTDTQYF.

The chain is built from TRBV7-9 and TRBJ1-1; 7 bases match TRBD1. J lost 5 bases, V lost 5 bases, and 17 bases had no gene match. The CDR3 is made up of 17 amino acids. From germline, CDR1 is SEHNR and CDR2 FQNEAQ (reference sequence). The CDR3 loop reads CASSRDRDRGVGTEAFF. CDR3 DNA sequence: TGTGCCAGCAGCCGTGACAGGGATCGCGGCGTGGGGACTGAAGCTTTCTTT.

The rearrangement uses TRBV27 and TRBJ2-7; TRBD1 is a possible D gene (5 bases). With 3 bases removed from V and 5 bases from J, the gap between germline ends came to 14 bases. Germline V gene lookup returns CDR1 MNHEY and CDR2 SMNVEV (reference sequence). The CDR3 totals 14 residues. CDR3 region: CASSLGWGYDEQYF. The CDR3 nucleotides are TGTGCCAGCAGTTTGGGGTGGGGCTACGACGAGCAGTACTTC.